This T cell receptor (beta chain) was recovered during a study of shared clonotypes between healthy human individuals. Findings and limits, study-wide: The naive CD4 repertoires of a few donors were compared, and around 5.1% of clonotypes were shared.

Trimming removed 4 bases from V and 1 base from J; junction bases left unmatched: 4. The CDR3 has 16 amino acids. Germline assignment: CDR1 SGHNT and CDR2 YYREEE (reference sequence). TCRdb keeps only in-frame clones here, not all; method: immunoSEQ multiplex PCR. The sample records millions of clones, around 90% being singletons. In the case of this clone: Its specificity is unknown.

The source material was naive CD4+ T cells sorted from blood. The subset is: CD45RA+ positively selected. The rearrangement links TRBV5-4 to TRBJ2-6; 8 bases line up with TRBD1. The clonotype originates from a man between 18 and 29 years old in good health. In nucleotides, the CDR3 is TGTGCCAGCAGCGGGACAGGAAATTCTGGGGCCAACGTCCTGACTTTC. Its translation is CASSGTGNSGANVLTF.